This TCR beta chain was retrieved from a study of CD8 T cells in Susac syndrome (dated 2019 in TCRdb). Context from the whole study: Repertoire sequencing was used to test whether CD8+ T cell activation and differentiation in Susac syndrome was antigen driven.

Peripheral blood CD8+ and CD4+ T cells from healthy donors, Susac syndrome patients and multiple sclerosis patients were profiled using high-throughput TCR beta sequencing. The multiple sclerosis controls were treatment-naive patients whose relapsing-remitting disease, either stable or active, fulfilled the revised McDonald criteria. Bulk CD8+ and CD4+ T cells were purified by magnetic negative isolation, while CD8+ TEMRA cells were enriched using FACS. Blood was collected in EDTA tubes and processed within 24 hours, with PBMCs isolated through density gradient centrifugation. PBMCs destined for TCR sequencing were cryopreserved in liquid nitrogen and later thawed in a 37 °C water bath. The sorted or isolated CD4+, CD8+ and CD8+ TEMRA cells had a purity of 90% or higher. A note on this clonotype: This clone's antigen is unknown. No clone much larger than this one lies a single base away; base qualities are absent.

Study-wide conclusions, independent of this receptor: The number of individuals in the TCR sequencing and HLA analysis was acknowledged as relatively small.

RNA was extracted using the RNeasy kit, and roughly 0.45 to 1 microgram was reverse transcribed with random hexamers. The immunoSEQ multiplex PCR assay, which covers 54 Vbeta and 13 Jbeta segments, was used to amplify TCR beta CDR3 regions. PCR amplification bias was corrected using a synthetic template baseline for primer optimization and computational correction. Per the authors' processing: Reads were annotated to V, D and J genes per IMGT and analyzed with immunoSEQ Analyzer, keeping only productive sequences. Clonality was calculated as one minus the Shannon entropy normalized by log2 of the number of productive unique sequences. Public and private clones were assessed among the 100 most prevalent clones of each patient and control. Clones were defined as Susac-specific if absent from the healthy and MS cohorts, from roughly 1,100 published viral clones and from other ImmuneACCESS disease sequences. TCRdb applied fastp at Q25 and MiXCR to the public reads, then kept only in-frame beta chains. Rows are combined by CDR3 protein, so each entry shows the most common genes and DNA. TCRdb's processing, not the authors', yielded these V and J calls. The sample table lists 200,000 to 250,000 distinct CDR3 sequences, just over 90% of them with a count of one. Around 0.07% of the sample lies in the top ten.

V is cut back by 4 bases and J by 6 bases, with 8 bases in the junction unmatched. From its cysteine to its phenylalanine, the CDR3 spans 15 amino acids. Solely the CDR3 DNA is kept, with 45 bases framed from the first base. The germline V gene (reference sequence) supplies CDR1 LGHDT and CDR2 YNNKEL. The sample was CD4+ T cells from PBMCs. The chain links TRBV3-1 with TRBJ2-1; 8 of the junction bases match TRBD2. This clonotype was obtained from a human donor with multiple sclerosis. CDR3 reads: CASSPLNLAGNEQFF. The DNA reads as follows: TGTGCCAGCAGCCCCCTTAACCTAGCGGGCAATGAGCAGTTCTTC.